The sequence of this T cell receptor (beta chain) was determined in a study of T cell responses to AZD1222 COVID-19 vaccine. Per the germline V gene, CDR1 is SGDLS and CDR2 is YYNGEE. CDR3 length: 14 residues. The ends lost 3 bases at V and 4 bases at J; junction bases unmatched: 1. Clones were read by immunoSEQ multiplex PCR, and TCRdb kept only the in-frame ones, dropping some. The sample lists 100,000 or so clones, roughly nine tenths occurring once. V gene TRBV9 combines with J gene TRBJ2-3; TRBD2 agrees at 11 bases. The source was peripheral blood, collected on day 0 of AZD1222 vaccination. This sequence originates from an adult in good health. The CDR3 bases are TGTGCCAGCAGCGCGGGACTAGCGGCAGATACGCAGTATTTT. Residues: CASSAGLAADTQYF.